This entry lists 28 T cell receptor beta chains sequenced from one sample in a study of OX40 agonist ivuxolimab in advanced cancers. To prepare the library, the immunoSEQ multiplex PCR assay was applied. TCRdb obtained this table from immuneACCESS and retained in-frame rearrangements with V and J assigned. These tables miss some clones; where compared with another copy, unresolved V genes account for less than half of the shortfall, and the remainder is unexplained. This sample holds about 83,000 clones; around 80% were observed only once. Roughly 1.7% of the sample is held by the ten biggest clonotypes. This specimen consisted of CD4+ or CD8+ T cells sorted from blood, obtained in a trial of the OX40 agonist ivuxolimab. The receptors shown here come from an adult with an advanced solid tumor such as melanoma, head and neck, liver or kidney cancer.

This clone showed up just once. The chain couples TRBV20-1 to TRBJ1-6; TRBD1 is a possible D gene (5 bases). Germline CDR1 and CDR2: DFQATT and SNEGSKA (reference sequence). Trimming cost V 3 bases and J 15 bases, with 12 bases left between them. This CDR3 spans 11 amino acids. The CDR3 spells CSASPAGDLHF. CDR3 bases: TGCAGTGCTAGCCCCGCGGGGGACCTCCACTTT.

The rearrangement joins TRBV5-1 to TRBJ1-5; no clear D. V gave up 5 bases and J gave up 2 bases, with 14 bases separating them. Germline-derived CDR1 and CDR2 are SGHRS and YFSETQ. The CDR3 spans 15 residues. The CDR3 DNA reads as TGCGCCAGCAGGACGACGGCGGAGCGCAATCAGCCCCAGCATTTT. It translates to CASRTTAERNQPQHF.

This chain connects TRBV13 to TRBJ2-6; no reliable D call. The germline V gene has CDR1 PRHDT and CDR2 FYEKMQ (reference sequence). Trimming shortened V by 5 bases and J by 2 bases, and 13 bases separated the two germline ends. The CDR3 covers 16 residues. The CDR3 region has the DNA TGTGCCAGCAGCGCCCGATATCGGGCTGGGGCCAACGTCCTGACTTTC. Translating gives CASSARYRAGANVLTF.

The chain uses TRBV11-2 and TRBJ2-7; D may be TRBD1 (5 bases). The germline V and J ends were trimmed by 3 bases and 2 bases, with 11 bases remaining between them. Germline loops: CDR1 SGHAT, CDR2 FQNNGV. The CDR3 has 14 amino acids. CDR3 bases: TGTGCCAGCAGCTTTAGTAGGGGCGCCTACGAGCAGTACTTC. This gives the protein CASSFSRGAYEQYF.

The CDR3 loop reads CASSLEGFSTDTQYF. CDR3 in DNA: TGTGCCAGCAGCTTAGAAGGTTTCTCCACAGATACGCAGTATTTT. The V call is TRBV7-9, the J call TRBJ2-3; no firm D call. This CDR3 is built from 15 residues. The V gene lost 1 base and the J gene lost 2 bases, with 10 bases spanning the gap. The germline gives CDR1 SEHNR, CDR2 FQNEAQ (reference sequence).

This clone showed up just once. An end of the junction differs from the germline gene, which may be a read error. The chain joins TRBV6-5 to TRBJ2-3; D call uncertain. Germline values: CDR1 MNHEY, CDR2 SVGAGI. This CDR3 has 15 residues. The CDR3 sequence is CASRYVSGSTDTQYF. For the CDR3, the DNA is TGTGCCAGCCGTTATGTGTCTGGATCCACAGATACGCAGTATTTT.

The chain recombines TRBV6-5 with TRBJ1-1; D uncertain. Trimming shortened V by 6 bases and J by 0 bases, and 8 bases separated the two germline ends. Germline V CDR1 and CDR2: MNHEY, SVGAGI. The CDR3 loop spans 13 amino acids. The CDR3 reads CASRSGMNTEAFF. CDR3 nucleotide sequence: TGTGCCAGCAGATCGGGAATGAACACTGAAGCTTTCTTT.

The chain links TRBV9 to TRBJ1-2; D is possibly TRBD1 (6 bases). Trimming pared 0 bases from V and 8 bases from J, leaving 17 bases between. CDR3 size: 15 residues. Germline CDR1 SGDLS, CDR2 YYNGEE. DNA for the CDR3: TGTGCCAGCAGCGTAGCTACAGGGAATCAAGGCGGCTACACCTTC. This gives the protein CASSVATGNQGGYTF. The full variable domain, rest sourced from reference TRBV9 and TRBJ1-2, is DSGVTQTPKHLITATGQRVTLRCSPRSGDLSVYWYQQSLDQGLQFLIQYYNGEERAKGNILERFSAQQFPDLHSELNLSSLELGDSALYFCASSVATGNQGGYTFGSGTRLTVV.

The genes are TRBV9 and TRBJ1-2; tentatively, D is TRBD1 (6 bases). Deletions cut 2 bases from V and 8 bases from J, with 19 bases between. The length of the CDR3 is 15 residues. In germline, CDR1 is SGDLS, CDR2 YYNGEE. The CDR3 sequence: CASSVMPGHLEGYTF. CDR3 bases: TGTGCCAGCAGCGTGATGCCGGGACACCTTGAGGGCTACACCTTC. The full variable domain, rest sourced from reference TRBV9 and TRBJ1-2, is DSGVTQTPKHLITATGQRVTLRCSPRSGDLSVYWYQQSLDQGLQFLIQYYNGEERAKGNILERFSAQQFPDLHSELNLSSLELGDSALYFCASSVMPGHLEGYTFGSGTRLTVV.

This rearrangement joins TRBV7-2 to TRBJ2-7; maybe TRBD2 (6 bases). In germline, CDR1 is SGHTA, CDR2 FQGNSA. V lost 6 bases and J lost 4, with 19 bases in between. The CDR3 runs 15 residues. CDR3 residues: CASSPGWGLIYEQYF. As DNA, the CDR3 is TGTGCCAGCAGTCCCGGGTGGGGACTTATTTACGAGCAGTACTTC.

The gene calls are TRBV7-2 and TRBJ2-7, with 9 bases aligning to TRBD1. The germline CDR1 and CDR2 sequences are SGHTA and FQGNSA. With V trimmed by 2 bases and J by 7 bases, 12 bases remained unmatched. CDR3 length: 16 amino acids. CDR3 in amino acids: CASSLSLGTGFREQYF. CDR3 in DNA: TGTGCCAGCAGCTTAAGTTTAGGGACAGGGTTTCGGGAGCAGTACTTC. The complete variable domain, with remaining parts taken from reference TRBV7-2 and TRBJ2-7, reads GAGVSQSPSNKVTEKGKDVELRCDPISGHTALYWYRQSLGQGLEFLIYFQGNSAPDKSGLPSDRFSAERTGGSVSTLTIQRTQQEDSAVYLCASSLSLGTGFREQYFGPGTRLTVT.

The genes are TRBV27 and TRBJ1-4, with D possibly TRBD1 on 6 matching bases. V lost 2 bases and J 3 bases, leaving 13 bases between the germline ends. CDR3 length: 16 residues. In germline, CDR1 is MNHEY, CDR2 SMNVEV (reference sequence). This CDR3 reads CASSLDRTVSNEKLFF. CDR3 sequence (DNA): TGTGCCAGCAGTTTAGATCGGACAGTATCTAATGAAAAACTGTTTTTT.

The V and J genes are TRBV28 and TRBJ1-3, with a weak D call TRBD1 (5 bases). The CDR3 has 15 residues. V lost 3 bases to trimming and J lost 0 bases, with 9 bases between them. Germline CDR1 reads MDHEN; CDR2 reads SYDVKM. The CDR3 nucleotides read TGTGCCAGCAGTTTGACAGAGGACTCTGGAAACACCATATATTTT. Encoded protein: CASSLTEDSGNTIYF.

The V gene is TRBV18, the J gene TRBJ1-1, with D perhaps TRBD1 (5 bases). There are 14 residues in the CDR3. Germline CDR1 KGHSH, CDR2 LQKENI. Trimming stripped 4 bases from V and 1 base from J, with 10 bases between. The CDR3 protein is CASSLPGTNTEAFF. For the CDR3, the DNA is TGTGCCAGCTCACTACCCGGGACGAACACTGAAGCTTTCTTT. The full variable domain, with the rest looked up from reference TRBV18 and TRBJ1-1, is NAGVMQNPRHLVRRRGQEARLRCSPMKGHSHVYWYRQLPEEGLKFMVYLQKENIIDESGMPKERFSAEFPKEGPSILRIQQVVRGDSAAYFCASSLPGTNTEAFFGQGTRLTVV.

The rearrangement links TRBV18 to TRBJ2-5; 13 positions match TRBD2. Germline CDR1 KGHSH, CDR2 LQKENI. After removal of 5 bases from V and 4 bases from J, the junction contained 13 bases not matched to a gene. There are 18 residues in the CDR3. The CDR3 protein is CASSSAGTSGVPRETQYF. The CDR3 DNA sequence: TGTGCCAGCTCATCCGCCGGGACTAGCGGGGTCCCCCGAGAGACCCAGTACTTC. Complete variable domain (other parts from reference TRBV18 and TRBJ2-5): NAGVMQNPRHLVRRRGQEARLRCSPMKGHSHVYWYRQLPEEGLKFMVYLQKENIIDESGMPKERFSAEFPKEGPSILRIQQVVRGDSAAYFCASSSAGTSGVPRETQYFGPGTRLLVL.

V is TRBV13 and J is TRBJ1-2; tentative D call: TRBD1 (6 bases). Per the germline V gene, CDR1 is PRHDT and CDR2 is FYEKMQ (reference sequence). The CDR3 runs 11 residues. V shed 5 bases and J shed 8 bases, with 9 bases lying between them. As DNA, the CDR3 is TGTGCCAGCAGCCAGAGGGGGGGCTACACCTTC. Translating gives CASSQRGGYTF.

V is TRBV6-1 and J is TRBJ2-7, with D possibly matching TRBD1 (5 bases). Germline lookup yields CDR1 MNHNS and CDR2 SASEGT. The CDR3 is made up of 11 amino acids. V gave up 10 bases and J gave up 1 base, with 8 bases separating them. CDR3 sequence reads: CAITGSYEQYF. The CDR3 region has the DNA TGTGCCATCACAGGATCCTACGAGCAGTACTTC.

The rearrangement joins TRBV9 to TRBJ2-4; D not resolved. Trimming took off 0 bases at V and 8 bases at J, with 15 bases between the two ends. Germline V gene sequence: CDR1 SGDLS, CDR2 YYNGEE. The CDR3 runs to 15 residues. For the CDR3, the DNA is TGTGCCAGCAGCGTAGCCGGCAGCGTCTTTGACATTCAGTACTTC. Its translation: CASSVAGSVFDIQYF.

The chain couples TRBV29-1 to TRBJ2-5, with D hard to call. V lost 7 bases to trimming and J lost 5 bases, with 14 bases between them. The CDR3 covers 12 residues. Germline lookup yields CDR1 SQVTM and CDR2 ANQGSEA. The CDR3: CSALPVGETQYF. The CDR3 DNA reads TGCAGCGCTCTACCGGTTGGGGAGACCCAGTACTTC.

The chain combines TRBV7-6 with TRBJ2-2, with a tentative D call TRBD2 (5 bases). V was cut by 5 bases and J by 5 bases, with 15 bases left in between. In germline, CDR1 is SGHVS, CDR2 FNYEAQ. The CDR3 sequence is 15 residues long. DNA of the CDR3: TGTGCCAGCAGCCCCCGGACTCTGTTGACCGGGGAGCTGTTTTTT. Translating it yields CASSPRTLLTGELFF.

The V gene is TRBV7-3, the J gene TRBJ2-1; D is perhaps TRBD1 (5 bases). Germline V lookup: CDR1 SGHTA, CDR2 FQGTGA. This CDR3 comprises 16 residues. Between the trimmed V and J ends, which lost 5 bases and 6 bases, there was a span of 20 bases. The CDR3 spells CASSPVSSGHINEQFF. CDR3 nucleotides: TGTGCCAGCAGCCCCGTTTCCTCAGGACATATCAATGAGCAGTTCTTC.

The chain employs TRBV6-5 and TRBJ1-2; maybe TRBD1 (5 bases). This CDR3 has 13 amino acids. The V gene's germline CDR1 is MNHEY and CDR2 SVGAGI. Trimming pared 10 bases from V and 4 bases from J, leaving 16 bases between. The CDR3, as DNA: TGTGCCACCCGGGGCCCGGGGGGCTATGGCTACACCTTC. Amino acids: CATRGPGGYGYTF.

CDR3: CASSPRGGEDSPLHF. The CDR3 DNA sequence: TGTGCCAGCAGCCCCCGGGGGGGAGAGGATTCACCCCTCCACTTT. The chain couples TRBV5-6 to TRBJ1-6; a possible D gene is TRBD1 (5 bases). The germline CDR1 and CDR2 sequences are SGHDT and YYEEEE. V gave up 4 bases and J gave up 8 bases, with 16 bases separating them. This CDR3 is built from 15 residues.

V gene TRBV9 combines with J gene TRBJ1-3; a weak D match, TRBD1 (5 bases). Trimming removed 1 base at V and 7 bases at J, with 9 bases between. CDR3 length: 13 residues. Per the germline V gene, CDR1 is SGDLS and CDR2 is YYNGEE. The CDR3 sequence: CASSVTGSNTIYF. In DNA form, the CDR3 reads TGTGCCAGCAGCGTAACAGGTTCGAACACCATATATTTT.

The rearrangement joins TRBV4-2 to TRBJ1-4; the D is unclear. The length of the CDR3 is 14 residues. The V and J ends lost 3 bases and 8 bases respectively, with 13 bases between them. Per the germline V gene, CDR1 is LGHNA and CDR2 is YNFKEQ. The CDR3 region is CASSQPFREEKLFF. In DNA, the CDR3 is TGTGCCAGCAGCCAGCCTTTCCGGGAGGAAAAACTGTTTTTT.

The genes are TRBV6-5 and TRBJ1-1, with D unclear. This CDR3 is built from 11 residues. The V end lost 5 bases, the J end lost 14 bases, and 15 bases lay between the germline ends. Germline V CDR1 and CDR2: MNHEY, SVGAGI. The DNA for the CDR3 is TGTGCCAGCAGTGAACTCCGGGAAGGGTTCTTT. This codes for CASSELREGFF.

This rearrangement joins TRBV5-4 to TRBJ2-2, with TRBD1 matching 9 bases. The CDR3 has 17 residues. V was clipped by 7 bases and J by 0 bases; unmatched bases: 10. CDR1 and CDR2 from the germline V gene are SGHNT and YYREEE (reference sequence). The CDR3 DNA sequence: TGTGCCAGCGCCTCCTCCCGGGACAGGGCGAACACCGGGGAGCTGTTTTTT. Amino acids: CASASSRDRANTGELFF.

The rearrangement links TRBV6-1 to TRBJ2-3; a possible D gene is TRBD1 (6 bases). In germline, CDR1 is MNHNS, CDR2 SASEGT. CDR3 length equals 14 residues. The V gene lost 8 bases and the J gene lost 0 bases, with 12 bases spanning the gap. The CDR3 sequence: CASWNRVSTDTQYF. CDR3 DNA sequence: TGTGCCAGCTGGAACAGGGTTAGCACAGATACGCAGTATTTT.